The 25 T cell receptor beta chains given below trace back to one sample, sequenced in a study of OX40 agonist ivuxolimab in advanced cancers. The protocol used for the library was the immunoSEQ multiplex PCR assay. The clones in this table, taken by TCRdb from immuneACCESS, are in-frame only. Not every clone is retained; where verified, under half of the shortfall comes from an unresolved V gene, and the cause of the rest is unknown. This sample has about 86,000 clones in its table, and about 89% of those were observed once. Together, the top ten hold about 8.7% of the sample. The specimen comprised CD4+ or CD8+ T cells sorted from blood, sampled in a trial of the OX40 agonist ivuxolimab. The source of these receptors is an adult with an advanced solid tumor such as melanoma, head and neck, liver or kidney cancer.

J is TRBJ2-5 and V is TRBV7-8; D is possibly TRBD2 (6 bases). V lost 4 bases, J lost 11 bases, and 14 bases lay in between. Per the germline V gene, CDR1 is SGHVS and CDR2 is FQNEAQ. The CDR3 runs 12 residues. CDR3 nucleotide sequence: TGTGCCAGCAGCTCCCTCCCGGGAGAGCAGTACTTC. Its protein product is CASSSLPGEQYF.

The genes are TRBV27 and TRBJ1-2; D remains ambiguous. V gave up 5 bases and J gave up 5 bases, with 9 bases separating them. This CDR3 has 12 residues. CDR1 is MNHEY and CDR2 is SMNVEV in the germline V gene (reference sequence). For the CDR3, the DNA is TGTGCCAGCAGTCGTTCCGGATATGGCTACACCTTC. It translates to CASSRSGYGYTF.

This chain connects TRBV6-1 to TRBJ2-1, with D possibly TRBD1 on 7 matching bases. With 1 base removed from V and 2 bases from J, the gap between germline ends came to 15 bases. This CDR3 has 17 residues. The germline gives CDR1 MNHNS, CDR2 SASEGT. CDR3 coding DNA: TGTGCCAGCAGTGAAGTTTGGGGCGGGACAGCCTACAATGAGCAGTTCTTC. This gives the protein CASSEVWGGTAYNEQFF.

The rearrangement uses TRBV4-1 and TRBJ1-2; D is possibly TRBD1 (6 bases). Trimming cost V 4 bases and J 7 bases, with 22 bases left between them. The germline CDR1 and CDR2 sequences are MGHRA and YSYEKL. The CDR3 is made up of 16 amino acids. CDR3 DNA: TGCGCCAGCAGCCCCGGGGGCAGGAGCTACTCGGCTGGCTACACCTTC. It codes for CASSPGGRSYSAGYTF.

The chain recombines TRBV7-9 with TRBJ2-1; 9 nucleotides line up with TRBD2. The germline gives CDR1 SEHNR, CDR2 FQNEAQ (reference sequence). This CDR3 comprises 16 residues. V was pared by 4 bases and J by 8 bases, with 12 bases of the junction left unmatched. Here the CDR3 reads CASSSNLAGLWYEQFF. CDR3 coding DNA: TGTGCCAGCAGCTCAAATCTAGCGGGGTTATGGTATGAGCAGTTCTTC.

V and J are TRBV7-9 and TRBJ2-7; D not certain. Germline V gene sequence: CDR1 SEHNR, CDR2 FQNEAQ (reference sequence). The CDR3 totals 12 residues. V was shortened by 5 bases and J by 2 bases, with 7 bases between the two germline ends. CDR3 loop: CASSETAYEQYF. Here the CDR3 DNA reads TGTGCCAGCAGCGAGACGGCCTACGAGCAGTACTTC. Variable domain in full (rest from reference TRBV7-9 and TRBJ2-7): DTGVSQNPRHKITKRGQNVTFRCDPISEHNRLYWYRQTLGQGPEFLTYFQNEAQLEKSRLLSDRFSAERPKGSFSTLEIQRTEQGDSAMYLCASSETAYEQYFGPGTRLTVT.

V usage is TRBV7-6 and J usage is TRBJ2-3; D perhaps matches TRBD2 (7 bases). Germline loops: CDR1 SGHVS, CDR2 FNYEAQ. Trimming stripped 5 bases from V and 6 bases from J, with 27 bases between. CDR3 size: 18 residues. The CDR3 region has the DNA TGTGCCAGCAGCACAAATTGGGGGGGCAATAAGGCCTTGGATACGCAGTATTTT. This translates into CASSTNWGGNKALDTQYF.

This rearrangement joins TRBV5-4 to TRBJ2-2; 9 bases match TRBD2. The CDR3 contains 15 residues. Germline trimming cut 4 bases from V and 3 bases from J; bases unmatched to any gene: 4. Germline V lookup: CDR1 SGHNT, CDR2 YYREEE (reference sequence). CDR3 DNA sequence: TGTGCCAGCAGCGCCTTAGCGGGAGACACCGGGGAGCTGTTTTTT. The encoded protein is CASSALAGDTGELFF.

The chain couples TRBV5-4 to TRBJ1-4; 7 bases are a match to TRBD1. CDR1 SGHNT and CDR2 YYREEE come from the germline V gene (reference sequence). Unmatched junction bases numbered 6, after V lost 4 bases and J lost 0 bases. This CDR3 contains 16 residues. CDR3 amino acids: CASSTGTVATNEKLFF. In nucleotides, the CDR3 is TGTGCCAGCAGCACCGGGACAGTTGCAACTAATGAAAAACTGTTTTTT.

The V call is TRBV7-2, the J call TRBJ2-3, with D possibly being TRBD1 or TRBD2 (7 bases each). The CDR3 spans 19 residues. Germline V gene lookup returns CDR1 SGHTA and CDR2 FQGNSA. Deletions cut 3 bases from V and 7 bases from J, with 29 bases between. The CDR3 sequence is CASSFKGGPGTALRNTQYF. For the CDR3, the DNA is TGTGCCAGCAGCTTCAAGGGGGGGCCGGGGACAGCCCTCCGGAATACGCAGTATTTT.

The rearrangement joins TRBV18 to TRBJ2-1, with D unclear. CDR3 size: 14 residues. The V end was cut by 2 bases, the J end by 5 bases, with 10 bases between. Germline assignment: CDR1 KGHSH and CDR2 LQKENI. The CDR3: CASSPMQINNEQFF. The CDR3 nucleotides read TGTGCCAGCTCACCAATGCAGATCAACAATGAGCAGTTCTTC.

The chain has TRBV11-3 and TRBJ2-1; no firm D call. The CDR3 runs to 15 residues. The germline V and J ends were trimmed by 1 base and 6 bases, with 13 bases remaining between them. Germline-derived CDR1 and CDR2 are SGHNT and YENEEA. The CDR3 here is CASSLVSSSINEQFF. CDR3 in DNA: TGTGCCAGCAGCTTAGTATCATCCTCCATCAATGAGCAGTTCTTC.

This CDR3 reads CASSNSRAYEQYF. CDR3 nucleotide sequence: TGCGCCAGCAGTAACTCCAGGGCCTACGAGCAGTACTTC. This rearrangement joins TRBV4-1 to TRBJ2-5; the D gene is possibly TRBD1 (5 bases). The end of the DNA aligns better with TRBJ2-7, so the J call may be wrong. CDR1 and CDR2 from the germline V gene are MGHRA and YSYEKL. The CDR3 is made up of 13 amino acids.

This chain uses TRBV9 with TRBJ2-3, with D hard to call. CDR1 is SGDLS, CDR2 YYNGEE, per germline. V was cut by 0 bases and J by 2 bases, with 10 bases left in between. The CDR3 covers 15 residues. The CDR3: CASSVDKRVTDTQYF. The CDR3 DNA sequence: TGTGCCAGCAGCGTAGACAAGCGAGTCACAGATACGCAGTATTTT.

CDR3 sequence (DNA): TGCGCCAGCAGCTTTAACGGGAACACTGAAGCTTTCTTT. This encodes CASSFNGNTEAFF. The V and J genes are TRBV5-1 and TRBJ1-1; D not certain. Trimming stripped 2 bases from V and 1 base from J, with 6 bases between. The CDR3 totals 13 residues. The germline V gene encodes CDR1 SGHRS and CDR2 YFSETQ.

The V and J genes are TRBV5-1 and TRBJ2-1; D may be TRBD2 (5 bases). The CDR3 consists of 13 residues. CDR1 is SGHRS, CDR2 YFSETQ, per germline. V lost 5 bases and J lost 5, with 11 bases in between. The CDR3 is CASSRYGNNEQFF. In DNA, the CDR3 is TGCGCCAGCAGTAGATACGGGAACAATGAGCAGTTCTTC.

The rearrangement uses TRBV11-2 and TRBJ2-7; TRBD2 aligns across 9 bases. J gave up 0 bases and V 0 bases, and 0 bases lay outside the gene matches. The germline gives CDR1 SGHAT, CDR2 FQNNGV. The length of the CDR3 is 15 residues. CDR3 sequence: CASSLETSGSYEQYF. Here the CDR3 DNA reads TGTGCCAGCAGCTTAGAGACTAGCGGCTCCTACGAGCAGTACTTC. Using reference TRBV11-2 and TRBJ2-7 for the parts outside the CDR3, the full variable domain is EAGVAQSPRYKIIEKRQSVAFWCNPISGHATLYWYQQILGQGPKLLIQFQNNGVVDDSQLPKDRFSAERLKGVDSTLKIQPAKLEDSAVYLCASSLETSGSYEQYFGPGTRLTVT.

V usage is TRBV19 and J usage is TRBJ2-7; 7 bases are shared with TRBD1. Germline V gene lookup returns CDR1 LNHDA and CDR2 SQIVND (reference sequence). This CDR3 is built from 16 residues. Germline trimming cut 5 bases from V and 1 base from J; bases unmatched to any gene: 11. The CDR3 spells CASSSPPGQTSYEQYF. CDR3 nucleotide sequence: TGTGCCAGTAGTTCTCCGCCGGGACAGACATCCTACGAGCAGTACTTC.

V gene TRBV7-2 combines with J gene TRBJ1-1; 7 bases line up with TRBD1. Germline V lookup: CDR1 SGHTA, CDR2 FQGNSA. After removal of 5 bases from V and 7 bases from J, the junction contained 16 bases not matched to a gene. The CDR3 totals 16 residues. This CDR3 reads CASSVTSSPGQIEAFF. CDR3 DNA: TGTGCCAGCAGCGTCACGAGCTCACCGGGACAGATTGAAGCTTTCTTT.

This rearrangement joins TRBV6-6 to TRBJ2-7; 7 bases fit TRBD2. V shed 2 bases and J 4 bases; nucleotides not matched to a gene: 8. The CDR3 is 15 amino acids. Germline V gene sequence: CDR1 MNHNY, CDR2 SVGAGI (reference sequence). The CDR3 nucleotides read TGTGCCAGCAGTTACCTGCTAGCGGAGGGTTACGAGCAGTACTTC. It yields the protein CASSYLLAEGYEQYF.

This clone was found once. The chain has TRBV9 and TRBJ2-1; D may match TRBD1 or TRBD2 (5 bases each). The germline V and J ends were trimmed by 2 bases and 0 bases, with 9 bases remaining between them. The CDR3 is made up of 15 amino acids. CDR1 SGDLS and CDR2 YYNGEE come from the germline V gene. CDR3 DNA sequence: TGTGCCAGCAGCGTGATGGGGGACTCCTACAATGAGCAGTTCTTC. This encodes CASSVMGDSYNEQFF.

V gene TRBV7-3 combines with J gene TRBJ2-1, with a possible D match to TRBD2 (6 bases). Germline-derived CDR1 and CDR2 are SGHTA and FQGTGA. The CDR3 loop spans 15 amino acids. With 5 bases removed from V and 0 bases from J, the gap between germline ends came to 11 bases. In nucleotides, the CDR3 is TGTGCCAGCAGCCCTCGGGGGAGCTCCTACAATGAGCAGTTCTTC. Its translation: CASSPRGSSYNEQFF.

This chain links TRBV4-1 with TRBJ2-7, with 8 bases aligning to TRBD1. The CDR3 sequence is 16 residues long. V lost 5 bases, J lost 0 bases, and 9 bases stayed unmatched. Germline V CDR1 and CDR2: MGHRA, YSYEKL. CDR3 loop: CASSYRDRPDSYEQYF. The CDR3 region has the DNA TGCGCCAGCAGCTACCGGGACAGGCCAGACTCCTACGAGCAGTACTTC.

The V call is TRBV25-1, the J call TRBJ2-5; TRBD1 or TRBD2 may be the D gene (5 bases each). Trimming left V 8 bases short and J 12 bases short, with 22 bases between. CDR1 is MGHDK and CDR2 is SYGVNS in the germline V gene. The CDR3 has 13 amino acids. The CDR3 DNA sequence: TGTGCCAGCGACCATCGGGGACGGGCTGGGGAGTACTTC. Translated: CASDHRGRAGEYF.

The rearrangement uses TRBV4-1 and TRBJ2-1; possibly TRBD1 or TRBD2 for D (5 bases each). In germline, CDR1 is MGHRA, CDR2 YSYEKL. This CDR3 has 15 residues. V lost 0 bases and J 7 bases, leaving 13 bases between the germline ends. The CDR3 nucleotides are TGCGCCAGCAGCCAAGAGTGGGGGAGTACTAATGAGCAGTTCTTC. This sequence encodes CASSQEWGSTNEQFF.